This TCR beta chain comes out of a study of T-cell memory formation after mild COVID-19. Study-wide findings and caveats: Pre-infection memory harbored some responding clones, suggesting cross-reactive memory joined. The main location of contracting CD4+ clones was CM and EM, and that of contracting CD8+ clones was EMRA. The authors did not confirm SARS-CoV-2 specificity of second-wave clones peaking day 37.

In regard to this clonotype: The antigen is undetermined.

From germline, CDR1 is MNHEY and CDR2 SMNVEV (reference sequence). CDR3 length: 15 residues. V trimming: 5 bases; J trimming: 5 bases; junction bases outside the gene matches: 8. UMIs and sample barcodes were carried by the TCR alpha and TCR beta cDNA libraries that 5'RACE produced using constant-segment primers. TCRdb processed the 5' RACE reads anew with MiXCR; each CDR3 protein has one entry. The sample holds a few hundred thousand distinct CDR3 sequences, around 28% seen once. The clonotype originates from an adult woman who had mild COVID-19 (a few samples of this study predate the infection). Cell type and time point are not known. The chain recombines TRBV27 with TRBJ2-3, with 9 positions matching TRBD2. The source material was PBMCs or a T cell subset sorted from them (not recorded which). CDR3 nucleotides: TGTGCCAGCAGTCCCCTTCGCGGGGGGGAAGATACGCAGTATTTT. As protein: CASSPLRGGEDTQYF.